Listed below are T cell receptor beta chains from one sample, sequenced in a study of post-analysis software for immune sequencing data. Each CDR3 protein is one row after TCRdb ran MiXCR on the PCR reads. The sample includes roughly 730,000 distinct CDR3 sequences, 30% of them seen just once. What was sequenced was blood. Receptors were obtained from a girl aged 5 to 17 with multiple sclerosis. CDR3s include the opening cysteine and the closing phenylalanine or tryptophan.

v_gene,j_gene,CDR3aa
TRBV20-1,TRBJ1-5,CSASQINSNQPQHF
TRBV20-1,TRBJ2-3,CSADRTGESTDTQYF
TRBV20-1,TRBJ1-1,CSARPGQGTEAFF
TRBV5-5,TRBJ2-5,CASSLDRMYQETQYF
TRBV29-1,TRBJ2-3,CSVAPSQGKSSTDTQYF
TRBV24-1,TRBJ2-1,CATSDLRNEQFF
TRBV7-9,TRBJ2-5,CASSPGQWRLETQYF
TRBV19,TRBJ1-2,CASSQGAAGYTF
TRBV6-5,TRBJ1-6,CASSRGGQGRSPLHF
TRBV20-1,TRBJ2-5,CSATDRRETQYF
TRBV7-9,TRBJ2-7,CASSKGQTGDEQYF
TRBV7-2,TRBJ2-3,CASSLRSAAGVSTDTQYF
TRBV20-1,TRBJ2-4,CSARKPATIDKNIQYF
TRBV7-9,TRBJ2-3,CASSSTPLSSAGGRDTQYF
TRBV12-3/TRBV12-4,TRBJ2-1,CASSWTSGTYNEQFF
TRBV14,TRBJ2-3,CASSQSWSKGKIPSTDTQYF
TRBV12-3/TRBV12-4,TRBJ2-3,CASSPPASTDTQYF
TRBV28,TRBJ1-2,CASSISDRNYGYTF
TRBV24-1,TRBJ2-7,CATSGSHQEGQYF
TRBV7-8,TRBJ2-7,CASSLTSTGGSQYF
TRBV11-2,TRBJ2-5,CASSPRLAGEVETQYF
TRBV2,TRBJ2-6,CASSEARSLLANVLTF
TRBV3-1,TRBJ2-3,CASSQTAGGPTDTQYF
TRBV28,TRBJ2-7,CASRLRTVTEQYF
TRBV7-2,TRBJ2-3,CASSPTVRQGTDTQYF
TRBV20-1,TRBJ2-5,CSAILAGTGTETQYF
TRBV5-1,TRBJ2-1,CASSLAGPHQFF
TRBV20-1,TRBJ1-5,CSAVGRVHQPQHF
TRBV5-1,TRBJ1-1,CASSLSRTGRNTEAFF
TRBV9,TRBJ2-1,CASSGTSRETQFF
TRBV28,TRBJ2-2,CASSPDRESTGELFF
TRBV7-2,TRBJ2-7,CASSLAGSGYEQYF
TRBV2,TRBJ2-5,CASRGVGSQETQYF
TRBV6-2/TRBV6-3,TRBJ2-7,CASKEVTATYEQYF
TRBV6-2/TRBV6-3,TRBJ1-2,CASSKQGQGNDGYTF
TRBV10-3,TRBJ2-3,CAISESPIDTQYF
TRBV6-2/TRBV6-3,TRBJ2-1,CAGSPRSGAYNEQFF
TRBV20-1,TRBJ2-1,CSARGGLVGSNEQVF
TRBV7-9,TRBJ2-7,CASSEYSGAPYEQYF
TRBV5-1,TRBJ1-1,CASSSTGTLNTEAFF
TRBV4-3,TRBJ1-5,CASSQNPRGDQPQHF
TRBV20-1,TRBJ2-7,CSAGRTDYEQYF
TRBV12-3/TRBV12-4,TRBJ2-4,CASMGGGNIQYF
TRBV18,TRBJ1-1,CASSPVTETEAFF
TRBV20-1,TRBJ2-7,CSAREAGFYEQYF
TRBV5-1,TRBJ2-4,CASSYRRAQGNIQYF
TRBV5-5,TRBJ2-3,CASSSIRQGVSDTQYF
TRBV3-1,TRBJ1-2,CASSRVSYGYTF
TRBV7-2,TRBJ2-5,CASSLSPVRGGGTQYF
TRBV29-1,TRBJ2-3,CSVEARQGTTDTQYF